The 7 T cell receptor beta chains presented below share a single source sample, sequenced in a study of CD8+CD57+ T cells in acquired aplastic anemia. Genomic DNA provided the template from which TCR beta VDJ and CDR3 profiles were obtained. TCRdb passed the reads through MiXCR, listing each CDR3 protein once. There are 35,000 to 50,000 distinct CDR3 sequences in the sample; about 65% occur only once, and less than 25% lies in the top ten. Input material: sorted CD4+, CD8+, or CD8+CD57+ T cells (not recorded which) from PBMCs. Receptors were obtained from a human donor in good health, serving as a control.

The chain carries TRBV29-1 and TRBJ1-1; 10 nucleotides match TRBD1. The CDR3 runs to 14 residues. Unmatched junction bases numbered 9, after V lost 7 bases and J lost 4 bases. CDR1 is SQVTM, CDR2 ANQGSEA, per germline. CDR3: CSAVRDRGGTEAFF. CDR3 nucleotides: TGCAGCGCCGTCCGGGACAGGGGAGGCACTGAAGCTTTCTTT. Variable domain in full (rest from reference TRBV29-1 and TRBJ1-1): SAVISQKPSRDICQRGTSLTIQCQVDSQVTMMFWYRQQPGQSLTLIATANQGSEATYESGFVIDKFPISRPNLTFSTLTVSNMSPEDSSIYLCSAVRDRGGTEAFFGQGTRLTVV.

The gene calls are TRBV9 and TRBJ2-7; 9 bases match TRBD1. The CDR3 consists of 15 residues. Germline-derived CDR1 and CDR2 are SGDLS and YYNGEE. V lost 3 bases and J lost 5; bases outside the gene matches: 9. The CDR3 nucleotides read TGTGCCAGCAGCGAAACAGGGGGCGCAGGCGACGAGCAGTACTTC. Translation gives CASSETGGAGDEQYF.

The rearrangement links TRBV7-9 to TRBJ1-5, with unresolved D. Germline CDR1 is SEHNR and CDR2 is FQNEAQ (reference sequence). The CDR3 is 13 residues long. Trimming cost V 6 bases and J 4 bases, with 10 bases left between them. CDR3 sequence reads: CASSSGLNQPQHF. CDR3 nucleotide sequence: TGTGCCAGCAGTTCTGGGCTAAATCAGCCCCAGCATTTT.

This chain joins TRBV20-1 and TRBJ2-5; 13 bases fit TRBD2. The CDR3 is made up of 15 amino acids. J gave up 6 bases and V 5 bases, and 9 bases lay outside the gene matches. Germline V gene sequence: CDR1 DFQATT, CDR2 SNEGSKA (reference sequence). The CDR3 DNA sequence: TGCAGTGCTGGAACCCCGGGACTAGCGGGGAAGACCCAGTACTTC. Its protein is CSAGTPGLAGKTQYF.

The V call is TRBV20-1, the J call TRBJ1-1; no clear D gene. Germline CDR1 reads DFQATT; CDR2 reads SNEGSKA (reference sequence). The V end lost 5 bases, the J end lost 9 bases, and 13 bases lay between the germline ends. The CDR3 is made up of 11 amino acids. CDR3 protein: CSAGTRTQAFF. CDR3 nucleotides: TGCAGTGCTGGAACAAGGACTCAAGCTTTCTTT.

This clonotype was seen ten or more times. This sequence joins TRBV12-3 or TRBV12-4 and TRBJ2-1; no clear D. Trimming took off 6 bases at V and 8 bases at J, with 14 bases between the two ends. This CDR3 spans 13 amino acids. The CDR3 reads CASSMTPLDEQFF. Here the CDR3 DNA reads TGTGCCAGCAGCATGACACCTTTAGATGAGCAGTTCTTC.

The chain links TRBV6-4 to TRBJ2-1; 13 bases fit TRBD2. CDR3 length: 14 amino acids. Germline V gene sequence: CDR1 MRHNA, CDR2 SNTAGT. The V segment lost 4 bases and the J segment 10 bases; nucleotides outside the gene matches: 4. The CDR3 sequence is CASSGTSGGGEQFF. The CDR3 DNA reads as TGTGCCAGCAGTGGGACTAGCGGGGGAGGAGAGCAGTTCTTC.